This TCR beta chain was identified during a study of monozygotic twins with cystic fibrosis. CDR3 size: 15 residues. Trimming at V came to 0 bases and at J to 2 bases, leaving 2 bases not matched to a gene. The germline gives CDR1 SGHKS, CDR2 YYEKEE (reference sequence). Profiling relied on immunoSEQ multiplex PCR, and the TCRdb table lists in-frame clones only, not all of them. The sample includes about 35,000 clones, 66% seen only once; the top ten take less than 0.8%. This clone was observed a few times. Its antigen is still unknown. General study points: V usage most resembled the co-twin in 13 of 16 pairs. Monozygotic CF twins shared more identical nucleotide clonotypes than unrelated patients. Clonality was generally low (median roughly 0.009), higher in the most severe patients.

The receptor was isolated from a girl aged 10-17 years with cystic fibrosis. The sample taken for sequencing was blood. The chain combines TRBV5-5 with TRBJ1-2, with TRBD1 identical over 9 bases. CDR3 bases: TGTGCCAGCAGCTTGGGGACAGGGGTGAACTATGGCTACACCTTC. This gives the protein CASSLGTGVNYGYTF.